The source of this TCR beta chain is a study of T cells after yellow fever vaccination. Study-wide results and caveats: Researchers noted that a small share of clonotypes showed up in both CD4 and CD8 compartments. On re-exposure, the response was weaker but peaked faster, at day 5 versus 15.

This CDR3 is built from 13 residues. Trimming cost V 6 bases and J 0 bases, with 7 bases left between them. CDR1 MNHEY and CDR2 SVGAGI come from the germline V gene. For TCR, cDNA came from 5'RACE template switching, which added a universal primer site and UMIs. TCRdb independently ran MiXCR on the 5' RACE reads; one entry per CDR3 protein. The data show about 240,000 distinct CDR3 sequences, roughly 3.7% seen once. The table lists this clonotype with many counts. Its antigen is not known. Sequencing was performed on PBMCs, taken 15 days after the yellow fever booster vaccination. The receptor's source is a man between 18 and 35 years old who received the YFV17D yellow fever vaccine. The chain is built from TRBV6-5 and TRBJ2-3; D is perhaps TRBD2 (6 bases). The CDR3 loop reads CASRGTSTDTQYF. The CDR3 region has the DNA TGTGCCAGCAGAGGGACTAGCACAGATACGCAGTATTTT.